The present TCR beta chain was sequenced within a study of blood T cell repertoires in COVID-19. Whole-study context: Samples taken during acute and convalescent COVID-19 were collected in the United States, Italy and Spain. PBMCs, B-cell-depleted T cells, or T cells provided the cDNA or gDNA that made up the material.

Per the original methods: The authors estimated nucleated cell counts from reference gene primer amplification. Using immunoSEQ multiplex PCR, the repertoire was profiled, and TCRdb retains in-frame clones only, with some absent. That table gives V, J and clone size, and the DNA gave D and trimming. The profile shows approximately 190,000 clones, 82% of them singletons. In Seattle, patients joined the study during active infection and were tracked longitudinally. The table lists this clone with a count of one. This CDR3 region has 16 residues. After removal of 5 bases from V and 4 bases from J, the junction contained 12 bases not matched to a gene. The germline CDR1 and CDR2 sequences are LNHDA and SQIVND (reference sequence).

The source of this sequence is a woman aged 60-70 years with COVID-19, enrolled during active disease. The V and J genes are TRBV19 and TRBJ2-3; TRBD2 matches at 7 bases. Input material: peripheral blood. CDR3 DNA: TGTGCCAGTAGTTCCAGACTAGCCGACTCCGCAGATACGCAGTATTTT. This codes for CASSSRLADSADTQYF.